The 26 T cell receptor beta chains presented below share a single source sample, sequenced in a study of tumor-infiltrating lymphocytes in primary liver carcinoma. Priming with a constant-region primer yielded TCR beta cDNA from about 540 ng total RNA. TCR beta libraries came from three nested multiplex PCR rounds using slightly modified ARM-PCR. TRBV1-TRBV30 forward primers and a C-beta reverse primer were used in the first two PCR rounds, which each ran for around 11 cycles. TCRdb called the multiplex PCR reads again in MiXCR, with one record for every CDR3 protein. Among more than 150,000 distinct CDR3 sequences listed, roughly three fifths were seen once. The blood RNA (from unsorted whole blood) was obtained, and germline DNA was also extracted. Sequencing was carried out using peripheral blood. All receptors derive from a man aged 40-50 years with primary liver carcinoma and hepatitis B virus infection.

This clonotype was picked up a small number of times. The chain links TRBV12-3 or TRBV12-4 to TRBJ2-1, with D perhaps matching TRBD1 or TRBD2 (5 bases each). Trimming stripped 5 bases from V and 6 bases from J, with 20 bases between. The CDR3 length is 16 residues. The DNA of the CDR3 is TGTGCCAGCAGTGATCTTAACCGGGACCAAAGCAATGAGCAGTTCTTC. Translating gives CASSDLNRDQSNEQFF.

Concerning this clonotype: A much larger clonotype is one base distant, so this may be a read error. J is TRBJ2-5 and V is TRBV12-3 or TRBV12-4; either TRBD1 or TRBD2 may fit D (6 bases each). V was clipped by 10 bases and J by 5 bases, with 17 bases between them. The CDR3 length is 13 residues. The CDR3 reads CAISLTGGETQYF. CDR3 DNA: TGTGCCATCAGCCTGACAGGAGGGGAGACCCAGTACTTC.

The V call is TRBV11-2, the J call TRBJ2-7; possibly TRBD2 for D (6 bases). This CDR3 region has 16 residues. Deletions cut 9 bases from V and 2 bases from J, with 23 bases between. Germline V gives CDR1 SGHAT, CDR2 FQNNGV. CDR3 nucleotides: TGTGCCAGTAGCATAGATGGAGGAGGGAGAACCTACGAGCAGTACTTC. It translates to CASSIDGGGRTYEQYF.

J is TRBJ2-7 and V is TRBV6-5, with a weak D call TRBD1 (7 bases). Trimming cost V 4 bases and J 4 bases, with 20 bases left between them. This CDR3 comprises 16 residues. Germline loops: CDR1 MNHEY, CDR2 SVGAGI. The CDR3 coding sequence is TGTGCCAGCAGTTCGGGGGACAGTCGAAGTGCTTACGAGCAGTACTTC. It specifies CASSSGDSRSAYEQYF.

In regard to this clonotype: This is likely a read error, given that the CDR3 carries no conserved phenylalanine or tryptophan at its end. The genes are TRBV11-2 and TRBJ2-7, with D possibly matching TRBD2 (7 bases). The CDR3 has 15 residues. Trimming removed 8 bases at V and 0 bases at J, with 17 bases between. Germline CDR1 is SGHAT and CDR2 is FQNNGV. In DNA, the CDR3 is TGTGCCAGCGGGTCAACGGGGGGCAGCTCCTACGAGCAGTACTTA. It codes for CASGSTGGSSYEQYL.

This clonotype was found a few times. A much larger clone differs by one base, so this may be a read error. This CDR3 reads CASSTVTGGASGNTIYF. The CDR3, as DNA: TGTGCCAGCAGCACAGTGACAGGGGGCGCTTCTGGAAACACCATATATTTT. J is TRBJ1-3 and V is TRBV11-2, with 10 bases aligning to TRBD1. This CDR3 has 17 amino acids. The germline gives CDR1 SGHAT, CDR2 FQNNGV. The V segment lost 5 bases and the J segment 1 base; nucleotides outside the gene matches: 8.

On this clonotype: Sequence at one end of the junction differs from germline and may be a read error. The rearrangement links TRBV11-2 to TRBJ2-5; perhaps D is TRBD1 or TRBD2 (6 bases each). Looked up from germline, CDR1 is SGHAT and CDR2 is FQNNGV. This CDR3 has 16 residues. The CDR3 loop is CSSSRELQGPKETQYF. The CDR3 bases are TGCTCCAGCAGCCGGGAGCTACAGGGACCTAAAGAGACCCAGTACTTC.

With respect to this clonotype: One end of the junction fails to match germline, which may point to a read error. The rearrangement links TRBV6-5 to TRBJ2-5, with 9 bases identical to TRBD2. CDR1 and CDR2 from the germline V gene are MNHEY and SVGAGI. The length of the CDR3 is 14 residues. The CDR3 region is CASGGTSIQEAQYF. The CDR3 region has the DNA TGTGCCAGCGGAGGGACTAGCATCCAAGAGGCCCAGTACTTC.

The chain has TRBV12-3 or TRBV12-4 and TRBJ2-3; D unresolved. V lost 6 bases and J 7 bases, leaving 14 bases between the germline ends. The CDR3 is 13 residues long. The CDR3 region has the DNA TGTGCCAGCAGCCGACCATCCGTTTATACGCAGTATTTT. Amino acids: CASSRPSVYTQYF.

As for this clonotype: The germline gene is not matched at one end of the junction; a read error may be the cause. The chain carries TRBV4-1 and TRBJ1-4; TRBD1 matches 9 bases. The CDR3 covers 21 residues. Germline lookup yields CDR1 MGHRA and CDR2 YSYEKL. The CDR3 bases are TGCGCCAGCAGCCATGCTGCCTTTAGCGGGACAGGGTATTTGTCGAGTGAAAGACTGTTTTTT. This gives the protein CASSHAAFSGTGYLSSERLFF.

V gene TRBV28 combines with J gene TRBJ1-2, with D perhaps matching TRBD1 (6 bases). Germline CDR1 reads MDHEN; CDR2 reads SYDVKM. The CDR3 contains 12 residues. Trimming pared 6 bases from V and 11 bases from J, leaving 16 bases between. The CDR3 protein is CASSSQGTGYTF. The CDR3 coding sequence is TGTGCCAGCAGCTCCCAGGGGACTGGTTACACCTTC.

This chain uses TRBV10-3 with TRBJ2-1; TRBD2 agrees at 14 bases. Losses at the gene ends were 5 bases for V and 9 bases for J; bases not matched to a gene: 18. Germline assignment: CDR1 ENHRY and CDR2 SYGVKD. This CDR3 has 19 residues. The chain's CDR3 is CAISPLPITPGLAGVEQFF. As DNA, the CDR3 is TGTGCCATCAGTCCCCTACCTATAACTCCGGGACTAGCGGGAGTTGAGCAGTTCTTC.

This chain joins TRBV11-2 and TRBJ2-1; D gene unclear. The CDR3 is 16 amino acids. The ends were cut back, 9 bases at V and 0 bases at J, with 18 bases in the middle. From germline, CDR1 is SGHAT and CDR2 FQNNGV. CDR3 DNA: TGTGCCAGTAGCCCGCTTCGGCGGAGCTCCTACAATGAGCAGTTCTTC. Protein: CASSPLRRSSYNEQFF.

The CDR3 DNA follows: TGTGCCAGCAGCTTAGATTCCAATAGCGGGAGGGCCTGGGCCGAGCAGTTCTTC. Its translation is CASSLDSNSGRAWAEQFF. V usage is TRBV7-8 and J usage is TRBJ2-1; 11 bases match TRBD2. The CDR3 length is 18 residues. Germline V CDR1 and CDR2: SGHVS, FQNEAQ. The V gene end was trimmed by 1 base and the J gene end by 10 bases; junction bases not matched to a gene: 15.

This chain joins TRBV10-2 and TRBJ2-1, with D possibly matching TRBD1 (5 bases). Per germline, CDR1 WSHSY and CDR2 SAAADI. V was pared by 5 bases and J by 10 bases, with 12 bases between. The CDR3 runs 12 residues. The CDR3 reads CASSTASGEQFF. DNA for the CDR3: TGCGCCAGCAGTACCGCCTCAGGGGAGCAGTTCTTC.

In the case of this clonotype: Since a much larger clone is just one base distant, this may be a read error. The genes are TRBV4-1 and TRBJ2-5; 9 bases line up with TRBD2. The CDR3 contains 18 residues. Germline assignment: CDR1 MGHRA and CDR2 YSYEKL. The CDR3 DNA sequence: TGCGCCAGCAGCCAAGATCTAGCGGGACGCTCCTCCAGAGAGACCCGGTACTTC. Translating it yields CASSQDLAGRSSRETRYF.

A single count supports this clonotype. The junction departs from the called germline gene at one end, perhaps through a read error. This chain connects TRBV11-2 to TRBJ2-1, with no clear D. The CDR3 runs 13 residues. CDR1 and CDR2 from the germline V gene are SGHAT and FQNNGV. For the CDR3, the DNA is TGTGCCAGTAGCTTACTCAGGTCCAATGAGCAGTTCTTC. Its protein product is CASSLLRSNEQFF.

This clonotype was picked up many times. The genes are TRBV11-2 and TRBJ2-3; unclear D gene. The CDR3 runs 12 residues. CDR1 and CDR2 (germline): SGHAT, FQNNGV. V was trimmed by 5 bases and J by 3 bases, leaving 6 bases between them. The CDR3 is CASSDRTDTQYF. The CDR3 DNA reads as TGTGCCAGCAGCGATAGAACAGATACGCAGTATTTT.

The chain employs TRBV30 and TRBJ1-6, with 10 bases fitting TRBD1. V gave up 2 bases and J gave up 9 bases; unmatched junction bases: 4. The CDR3 runs 14 residues. Germline CDR1 is GTSNPN and CDR2 is SVGIG (reference sequence). CDR3 protein: CAWSLGDRGSPLHF. CDR3 sequence (DNA): TGTGCCTGGAGTCTGGGGGACAGGGGTTCACCCCTCCACTTT.

As to this clonotype: One end of the junction varies from germline; a read error may be responsible. The genes are TRBV11-2 and TRBJ2-2; 7 positions match TRBD2. The CDR3 spans 15 residues. Germline V gene sequence: CDR1 SGHAT, CDR2 FQNNGV. CDR3 residues: CASSGRGTGTGELLF. The CDR3 DNA reads as TGTGCCAGCAGCGGGAGGGGTACCGGAACGGGGGAGCTGCTTTTT.

In regard to this clonotype: A much larger clone lies a single base off, so this may be a read error. The final CDR3 position lacks the conserved phenylalanine or tryptophan, pointing to a likely read error. V is TRBV6-1 and J is TRBJ2-1, with TRBD1 matching over 8 bases. The V gene end was trimmed by 4 bases and the J gene end by 0 bases; junction bases not matched to a gene: 14. This CDR3 comprises 19 residues. In germline, CDR1 is MNHNS, CDR2 SASEGT. This CDR3 reads CASSGGGTGRSSSYNEQFS. DNA of the CDR3: TGTGCCAGCAGTGGTGGAGGGACAGGCCGCTCGAGCTCCTACAATGAGCAGTTCTCC.

This clonotype has a count of ten or more. V usage is TRBV11-2 and J usage is TRBJ2-1; 15 bases agree with TRBD2. From germline, CDR1 is SGHAT and CDR2 FQNNGV. The CDR3 runs to 20 residues. V was clipped by 3 bases and J by 2 bases; unmatched bases: 11. CDR3 loop: CASSFHGLAGGPQTYNEQFF. CDR3 in DNA: TGTGCCAGCAGCTTCCACGGACTAGCGGGAGGGCCTCAGACCTACAATGAGCAGTTCTTC.

The chain uses TRBV12-3 or TRBV12-4 and TRBJ2-1; possible D gene TRBD2, 6 bases. Trimming cost V 5 bases and J 7 bases, with 18 bases left between them. The CDR3 extends over 15 amino acids. CDR3 residues: CASSLTKEGPNEQFF. Written as DNA, the CDR3 is TGTGCCAGCAGTCTAACAAAGGAGGGTCCGAATGAGCAGTTCTTC.

In the case of this clonotype: This could be a read error, since a much larger clone is one nucleotide away. The chain carries TRBV10-3 and TRBJ2-5, with TRBD1 as a possible D gene (6 bases). Germline CDR1 reads ENHRY; CDR2 reads SYGVKD. This CDR3 has 11 residues. V lost 6 bases, J lost 4 bases, and 6 bases lay in between. CDR3 in DNA: TGTGCCATCAGGGGGGCAGAGACCCAGTACTTC. Its translation: CAIRGAETQYF.

This clonotype was observed a handful of times. The genes are TRBV6-5 and TRBJ2-2; D is undetermined. Trimming took off 6 bases at V and 8 bases at J, with 19 bases between the two ends. The CDR3 runs 15 residues. Germline lookup yields CDR1 MNHEY and CDR2 SVGAGI. CDR3 in amino acids: CASRPNLGFTGELFF. Written as DNA, the CDR3 is TGTGCCAGCAGACCGAATCTAGGTTTTACGGGGGAGCTGTTTTTT.

Comment on this clonotype: Sequence at one end of the junction differs from germline and may be a read error. The chain is built from TRBV7-9 and TRBJ2-4; maybe TRBD2 (5 bases). Germline CDR1 reads SEHNR; CDR2 reads FQNEAQ (reference sequence). This CDR3 spans 16 amino acids. In nucleotides, the CDR3 is TGTGCCAGCAGCCACACAGCCACCCTAGCCAAAAACATTCACTACTTC. It yields the protein CASSHTATLAKNIHYF.